This T cell receptor beta chain appears in the sequencing data of a study of OX40 agonist ivuxolimab in advanced cancers. Method: immunoSEQ multiplex PCR; TCRdb's copy keeps in-frame clones and lacks some. The table has around 66,000 clones, 84% seen once. Peripheral blood came from all dose cohorts at three timepoints. Points from the study as a whole: Some nonresponders likewise displayed low normalized T-cell clonal expansion. By week 6 at 0.1 to 3.0 mg/kg, blood CD4+ and CD8+ T cells had expanded clonally.

In regard to this clone: Its antigen is unidentified.

Trimming removed 3 bases at V and 0 bases at J, with 8 bases between. The CDR3 consists of 14 residues. Germline V lookup: CDR1 LGHNA, CDR2 YSLEER. This TCR came from an adult with an advanced solid tumor such as melanoma, head and neck, liver or kidney cancer. J is TRBJ1-1 and V is TRBV4-3; D unresolved. The sequences come from CD4+ or CD8+ T cells sorted from blood, collected in a trial of the OX40 agonist ivuxolimab. The CDR3 sequence is CASSQLTVNTEAFF. CDR3 in DNA: TGCGCCAGCAGCCAGCTGACGGTGAACACTGAAGCTTTCTTT.